What follows are 14 T cell receptor beta chains derived from one specimen sequenced in a study of patients and donors after allogeneic stem cell transplantation. TCRdb reprocessed the RT-PCR reads with MiXCR, giving one entry per CDR3 protein. The repertoire holds some 960,000 distinct CDR3 sequences, roughly 18% seen once, with 6% in the top ten. Sample: blood, either unsorted or a sorted T cell fraction (not recorded which). These receptors were collected from a human donor who was either an allogeneic HSCT recipient or a stem cell or donor lymphocyte infusion donor (not recorded which). It is not recorded whose cells these are; they may come from a transplant donor.

The chain uses TRBV5-6 and TRBJ2-7; 9 positions match TRBD1. The germline CDR1 and CDR2 sequences are SGHDT and YYEEEE. The CDR3 consists of 15 residues. The ends lost 0 bases at V and 7 bases at J; junction bases unmatched: 8. In DNA, the CDR3 is TGTGCCAGCAGCTTGGTCGGGACAGGGTCGGGTGAGCAGTACTTC. Translating gives CASSLVGTGSGEQYF.

This chain links TRBV11-3 with TRBJ1-1; a possible D gene is TRBD1 (5 bases). CDR3 length: 12 amino acids. Germline V gene sequence: CDR1 SGHNT, CDR2 YENEEA. V was trimmed by 8 bases and J by 7 bases, leaving 14 bases between them. The chain's CDR3 is CASGQAGLEAFF. CDR3 DNA: TGTGCCAGCGGTCAGGCGGGACTTGAAGCTTTCTTT.

The rearrangement links TRBV7-9 to TRBJ1-5; tentatively, D is TRBD1 (5 bases). Trimming took 5 bases from V and 2 from J, leaving 19 bases between them. The germline V gene encodes CDR1 SEHNR and CDR2 FQNEAQ (reference sequence). The CDR3 length is 17 residues. The CDR3 protein is CASSHTQTGNRNQPQHF. The CDR3 nucleotides are TGTGCCAGCAGCCACACACAAACAGGAAATCGCAATCAGCCCCAGCATTTT. The full variable domain, in which reference TRBV7-9 and TRBJ1-5 provide the parts outside the CDR3, is DTGVSQNPRHKITKRGQNVTFRCDPISEHNRLYWYRQTLGQGPEFLTYFQNEAQLEKSRLLSDRFSAERPKGSFSTLEIQRTEQGDSAMYLCASSHTQTGNRNQPQHFGDGTRLSIL.

V and J are TRBV20-1 and TRBJ2-3; D not resolved. This CDR3 has 15 residues. V was pared by 3 bases and J by 0 bases, with 13 bases between. Germline V gene lookup returns CDR1 DFQATT and CDR2 SNEGSKA (reference sequence). The CDR3 sequence is CSASAIPSSTDTQYF. CDR3 nucleotide sequence: TGCAGTGCTAGCGCGATTCCCTCTAGCACAGATACGCAGTATTTT.

The gene calls are TRBV20-1 and TRBJ2-3, with D possibly being TRBD1 or TRBD2 (6 bases each). Trimming shortened V by 1 base and J by 6 bases, and 14 bases separated the two germline ends. Germline-derived CDR1 and CDR2 are DFQATT and SNEGSKA (reference sequence). This CDR3 region has 14 residues. For the CDR3, the DNA is TGCAGTGCTAGAGTTCGGGGGCTGACGGATACGCAGTATTTT. Protein product: CSARVRGLTDTQYF.

This clonotype was counted only a few times. V usage is TRBV20-1 and J usage is TRBJ2-7; D may match TRBD1 or TRBD2 (5 bases each). The CDR3 runs to 17 residues. Trimming stripped 3 bases from V and 5 bases from J, with 26 bases between. The V gene's germline CDR1 is DFQATT and CDR2 SNEGSKA (reference sequence). CDR3 sequence: CSASRTRGTQRVNEQYF. CDR3 nucleotide sequence: TGCAGTGCTAGCCGGACCCGAGGGACCCAGCGTGTAAACGAGCAGTACTTC.

The chain uses TRBV7-8 and TRBJ2-7; weak D call: TRBD2 (6 bases). The CDR3 is 17 amino acids. The V gene's germline CDR1 is SGHVS and CDR2 FQNEAQ. Between the trimmed V and J ends, which lost 8 bases and 2 bases, there was a span of 25 bases. The CDR3 DNA is TGTGCCAGCCTACCGGGACTTTTGAAAGTTATCACCTACGAGCAGTACTTC. It yields the protein CASLPGLLKVITYEQYF.

This clonotype was recorded many times. The gene calls are TRBV12-3 or TRBV12-4 and TRBJ2-1; D ambiguous. CDR3 size: 12 residues. The V and J ends lost 0 bases and 9 bases respectively, with 6 bases between them. The CDR3 reads CASSLARTEQFF. In DNA, the CDR3 is TGTGCCAGCAGTTTAGCGAGGACTGAGCAGTTCTTC.

This chain joins TRBV20-1 and TRBJ2-3; maybe TRBD2 (6 bases). The CDR3 length is 13 residues. V lost 3 bases to trimming and J lost 6 bases, with 13 bases between them. Looked up from germline, CDR1 is DFQATT and CDR2 is SNEGSKA (reference sequence). The CDR3 region is CSARRGTPDTQYF. CDR3 bases: TGCAGTGCTAGGAGAGGGACTCCGGATACGCAGTATTTT.

This clonotype was recorded a few times. V usage is TRBV10-3 and J usage is TRBJ1-2; no definite D call. This CDR3 region has 11 residues. The germline CDR1 and CDR2 sequences are ENHRY and SYGVKD. V lost 10 bases and J lost 3, with 9 bases in between. The CDR3 DNA reads TGTGCCACCGCCGGGTACTATGGCTACACCTTC. It yields the protein CATAGYYGYTF.

The gene calls are TRBV5-1 and TRBJ2-1; 7 bases agree with TRBD1. Germline V lookup: CDR1 SGHRS, CDR2 YFSETQ. Trimming at V came to 4 bases and at J to 8 bases, leaving 15 bases not matched to a gene. CDR3 length equals 16 residues. The CDR3 loop is CASSPRDSWIMYEQFF. The CDR3 DNA reads TGCGCCAGCAGCCCCCGGGACAGCTGGATAATGTATGAGCAGTTCTTC.

This clonotype has more than one count but fewer than ten. V usage is TRBV20-1 and J usage is TRBJ1-1; perhaps TRBD1 as D (5 bases). V lost 2 bases and J lost 7, with 11 bases in between. CDR1 is DFQATT, CDR2 SNEGSKA, per germline (reference sequence). This CDR3 has 12 amino acids. CDR3 protein: CSARRDGDEAFF. CDR3 coding DNA: TGCAGTGCTAGAAGGGACGGCGATGAAGCTTTCTTT.

This clonotype was recorded a few times. This rearrangement joins TRBV6-4 to TRBJ2-3, with TRBD2 matching over 9 bases. This CDR3 comprises 15 residues. Looked up from germline, CDR1 is MRHNA and CDR2 is SNTAGT. Germline trimming cut 5 bases from V and 6 bases from J; bases unmatched to any gene: 9. The CDR3, as DNA: TGTGCCAGCAGTATTAGCGGGAGCGGACGTGATACGCAGTATTTT. Translating it yields CASSISGSGRDTQYF.

This clonotype was detected only a few times. The chain links TRBV20-1 to TRBJ2-3; TRBD2 agrees at 12 bases. Germline-derived CDR1 and CDR2 are DFQATT and SNEGSKA (reference sequence). The CDR3 is made up of 17 amino acids. The V and J ends lost 0 bases and 9 bases, in that order; junction bases with no gene match: 13. The DNA of the CDR3 is TGCAGTGCTAGAGAAAATGGACTAGCGGGGCCCCGGGGAACGCAGTATTTT. Translation gives CSARENGLAGPRGTQYF.